Listed below are T cell receptor beta chains from one sample, sequenced in a study of early T cells in non-severe SARS-CoV-2 infection. TCRdb re-called the 5' RACE reads with MiXCR, one entry per CDR3 protein. Seen here are some 30,000 distinct CDR3 sequences, about 4.2% observed once, and the top ten hold over 10%. Material for sequencing was whole blood. These receptors were taken from an adult who was a healthcare worker with PCR-confirmed SARS-CoV-2 infection or an uninfected control (not recorded which). Both conserved end residues are part of each CDR3. The D gene is left open where the match is weak. Not all rows give a size; the values are once, few, many and, for expanded clones, a class.

V gene	J gene	clone size	D gene	CDR3 protein	CDR3 DNA
TRBV6-2/TRBV6-3	TRBJ1-5	few	.	CASSVSGTANQPQHF	TGTGCCAGCAGTGTATCCGGGACGGCAAATCAGCCCCAGCATTTT
TRBV5-1	TRBJ2-1	many	.	CASSLVMGSYNEQFF	TGCGCCAGCAGCTTGGTCATGGGGTCCTACAATGAGCAGTTCTTC
TRBV7-6	TRBJ2-5	many	.	CASSSQLYGETQYF	TGTGCCAGCAGCTCCCAATTATACGGGGAGACCCAGTACTTC
TRBV10-1	TRBJ1-1	few	.	CASSETGLTEAFF	TGCGCCAGCAGTGAGACAGGGCTCACTGAAGCTTTCTTT
TRBV28	TRBJ2-7	.	TRBD2	CASSLLGLAGGRRQYF	TGTGCCAGCAGTTTGTTAGGGCTAGCGGGAGGAAGGAGGCAGTACTTC
TRBV6-2/TRBV6-3	TRBJ1-2	few	.	CASSPGVSGYGYTF	TGTGCCAGCAGCCCTGGTGTTTCTGGCTATGGCTACACCTTC
TRBV5-1	TRBJ1-4	many	.	CASNSGDINEKLFF	TGCGCCAGCAACTCAGGAGATATTAATGAAAAACTGTTTTTT
TRBV5-4	TRBJ1-1	many	.	CASSLAQTRNTEAFF	TGTGCCAGCAGCTTGGCCCAAACGCGGAACACTGAAGCTTTCTTT
TRBV3-1	TRBJ2-2	many	.	CASSQGPTGELFF	TGTGCCAGCAGCCAAGGACCCACCGGGGAGCTGTTTTTT
TRBV5-8	TRBJ1-2	few	.	CASSLDWRGYTF	TGTGCCAGCAGCTTGGACTGGAGGGGCTACACCTTC
TRBV3-1	TRBJ1-5	few	.	CASSPGEQQPQHF	TGTGCCAGCAGCCCCGGGGAACAGCAGCCCCAGCATTTT
TRBV11-2	TRBJ1-2	many	.	CASSLAAGQSIYGYTF	TGTGCCAGCAGCTTAGCGGCGGGGCAAAGTATCTATGGCTACACCTTC
TRBV20-1	TRBJ2-5	many	TRBD1	CSASSDRALSQYF	TGCAGTGCTAGTTCTGACAGGGCGCTATCCCAGTACTTC
TRBV2	TRBJ1-1	many	.	CASSVGENTEAFF	TGTGCCAGCAGTGTGGGGGAGAACACTGAAGCTTTCTTT
TRBV29-1	TRBJ2-3	.	TRBD2	CSVGGGAGDTQYF	TGCAGCGTTGGCGGGGGGGCAGGAGATACGCAGTATTTT
TRBV2	TRBJ2-7	few	.	CAGGRGTSYEQYF	TGTGCCGGCGGCAGGGGTACGTCCTACGAGCAGTACTTC
TRBV11-2	TRBJ2-7	few	TRBD1	CASSPRQGPYEQYF	TGTGCCAGCAGCCCCCGACAGGGCCCTTACGAGCAGTACTTC
TRBV24-1	TRBJ1-1	.	TRBD1	CATRGTGGNTEAFF	TGTGCCACCAGGGGAACAGGGGGGAACACTGAAGCTTTCTTT
TRBV7-9	TRBJ1-1	.	TRBD1	CASSSQTGRTEAFF	TGTGCCAGCAGCTCTCAGACAGGGAGGACTGAAGCTTTCTTT
TRBV29-1	TRBJ2-3	many	TRBD2	CSVERTSGGTDTQYF	TGCAGCGTTGAGCGGACTAGCGGGGGCACAGATACGCAGTATTTT
TRBV28	TRBJ2-5	.	.	CASSDSDRVATQYF	TGTGCCAGCAGTGACTCGGACCGAGTAGCGACCCAGTACTTC
TRBV28	TRBJ2-7	many	TRBD2	CASSLSGGGRYEQYF	TGTGCCAGCAGTTTAAGTGGGGGAGGGAGGTACGAGCAGTACTTC
TRBV27	TRBJ2-4	many	.	CATSITGENIQYF	TGTGCCACCAGTATCACAGGAGAAAACATTCAGTACTTC
TRBV14	TRBJ1-2	many	TRBD1	CASSKRTGGNYGYTF	TGTGCCAGCAGCAAACGGACAGGCGGGAACTATGGCTACACCTTC
TRBV4-1	TRBJ2-2	many	.	CASSQGNLEWYTGELFF	TGCGCCAGCAGCCAAGGCAATCTGGAGTGGTACACCGGGGAGCTGTTTTTT
TRBV6-4	TRBJ2-2	many	.	CASSDSGDTGELFF	TGTGCCAGCAGTGACTCAGGGGACACCGGGGAGCTGTTTTTT
TRBV3-1	TRBJ2-1	many	.	CASSHTRGGGDEQFF	TGTGCCAGCAGCCATACAAGAGGAGGAGGGGACGAGCAGTTCTTC
TRBV5-1	TRBJ2-5	many	TRBD1	CASRPSTGAGETQYF	TGCGCCAGCCGACCCTCGACAGGGGCAGGAGAGACCCAGTACTTC
TRBV5-4	TRBJ1-3	many	.	CASTDGVDSGNTIYF	TGTGCCAGCACCGATGGGGTTGACTCTGGAAACACCATATATTTT
TRBV11-2	TRBJ2-1	few	.	CASSDVGFYEQFF	TGTGCCAGCAGCGATGTAGGGTTCTATGAGCAGTTCTTC
TRBV7-8	TRBJ1-1	many	TRBD1	CASRLNTGANTEAFF	TGTGCCAGCAGATTAAATACAGGGGCGAACACTGAAGCTTTCTTT
TRBV7-3	TRBJ2-1	many	TRBD2	CASSQMTGTSGRTYNEQFF	TGTGCCAGCAGCCAAATGACCGGGACTAGCGGGCGAACCTACAATGAGCAGTTCTTC
TRBV7-3	TRBJ2-1	many	TRBD2	CASSSGLAGNNEQFF	TGTGCCAGCAGCTCGGGACTAGCGGGAAACAATGAGCAGTTCTTC
TRBV2	TRBJ2-3	.	.	CASKGSEGITDTQYF	TGTGCCAGCAAGGGCTCGGAGGGGATCACAGATACGCAGTATTTT
TRBV5-6	TRBJ2-7	many	TRBD2	CASTRTSGNLYEQYF	TGTGCCAGCACCCGGACTAGCGGGAACCTCTACGAGCAGTACTTC
TRBV2	TRBJ2-3	many	TRBD1	CASSENDRVFRDTQYF	TGTGCCAGCAGTGAAAATGACAGGGTGTTCAGGGATACGCAGTATTTT
TRBV7-2	TRBJ2-2	many	.	CASSPSLTAGELFF	TGTGCCAGCAGCCCAAGCCTCACAGCGGGGGAGCTGTTTTTT
TRBV7-2	TRBJ2-7	many	TRBD2	CASSTTSGGYEQYF	TGTGCCAGCAGCACGACTAGCGGGGGCTACGAGCAGTACTTC
TRBV30	TRBJ2-3	.	.	CAWSVTSIGTDTQYF	TGTGCCTGGAGTGTGACTAGTATTGGCACAGATACGCAGTATTTT
TRBV15	TRBJ2-3	few	.	CATSRDYLGATDTQYF	TGTGCCACCAGCAGAGATTACTTGGGGGCCACAGATACGCAGTATTTT
TRBV6-6	TRBJ2-1	many	.	CATQAESSYNEQFF	TGTGCCACCCAAGCGGAAAGCTCCTACAATGAGCAGTTCTTC
TRBV7-9	TRBJ2-3	many	TRBD2	CASSRLAGLTDTQYF	TGTGCCAGCAGCCGACTAGCGGGGCTGACAGATACGCAGTATTTT
TRBV7-8	TRBJ2-1	many	TRBD2	CASSQSGTVQFF	TGTGCCAGCAGCCAAAGCGGGACCGTGCAGTTCTTC
TRBV20-1	TRBJ2-7	many	TRBD1	CSAVNPLTGSYEQYF	TGCAGTGCTGTCAACCCTCTGACAGGGAGCTACGAGCAGTACTTC
TRBV5-4	TRBJ1-1	many	TRBD1	CASRSGTDPNTEAFF	TGTGCCAGCAGATCCGGGACAGACCCGAACACTGAAGCTTTCTTT
TRBV28	TRBJ1-3	few	.	CASSTPSGNTIYF	TGTGCCAGCAGTACCCCCTCTGGAAACACCATATATTTT
TRBV7-2	TRBJ2-7	.	.	CASSSQGFYEQYF	TGTGCCAGCAGCTCACAGGGATTCTACGAGCAGTACTTC
TRBV10-3	TRBJ1-3	many	.	CAISRDNGNTIYF	TGTGCCATCAGCCGGGACAACGGAAACACCATATATTTT
TRBV10-2	TRBJ2-1	many	.	CASSESSGRSYNEQFF	TGCGCCAGCAGTGAGTCCTCGGGCCGCTCCTACAATGAGCAGTTCTTC
TRBV7-2	TRBJ1-5	.	.	CASSSNLGNQPQHF	TGTGCCAGCAGCTCCAATCTGGGCAATCAGCCCCAGCATTTT
TRBV3-1	TRBJ1-1	.	.	CASSQGAHTEAFF	TGTGCCAGCAGCCAAGGCGCGCACACTGAAGCTTTCTTT
TRBV19	TRBJ1-5	few	TRBD1	CASSIQGGNQPQHF	TGTGCCAGTAGTATTCAGGGGGGCAATCAGCCCCAGCATTTT
TRBV19	TRBJ2-7	few	.	CASRNNGGYEQYF	TGTGCCAGTAGGAATAACGGTGGCTACGAGCAGTACTTC
TRBV28	TRBJ1-2	.	.	CASGESTGYTF	TGTGCCAGCGGGGAGTCAACTGGCTACACCTTC
TRBV12-3/TRBV12-4	TRBJ1-4	few	.	CASSQSRGTNEKLFF	TGTGCCAGCAGCCAGTCCAGGGGAACTAATGAAAAACTGTTTTTT